This TCR beta chain was captured in a study of cytomegalovirus exposure and HLA in healthy donors. In the study overall: In an early release, HLA-typed donors contributed some 80 million unique TCR sequences. The study's findings and limits: Sequencing artifact likely explains a cluster of highly shared sequence variants. HLA restriction was apparent for most CMV-associated TCR beta chains in a later analysis. A list of approximately 160 TCR beta chains associated with cytomegalovirus was given.

Primers for the PCR totalled 60 Vbeta and 13 Jbeta. The repertoire was sequenced with immunoSEQ multiplex PCR; TCRdb's copy has only in-frame clones and lacks some. The sample shows about 160,000 clones, about 80% of them seen only once. A note on this clone: Antigen unknown.

V was pared by 4 bases and J by 5 bases, with 12 bases between. The CDR3 is made up of 14 amino acids. Germline CDR1 is LNHDA and CDR2 is SQIVND (reference sequence). Sequenced material: PBMCs. This clonotype originated in a man in his forties or fifties in good health and CMV-seronegative. This sequence joins TRBV19 and TRBJ2-1; D possibly corresponds to TRBD2 (6 bases). CDR3 protein: CASSNPGTHNEQFF. The CDR3 bases are TGTGCCAGTAGTAACCCGGGGACTCACAATGAGCAGTTCTTC.